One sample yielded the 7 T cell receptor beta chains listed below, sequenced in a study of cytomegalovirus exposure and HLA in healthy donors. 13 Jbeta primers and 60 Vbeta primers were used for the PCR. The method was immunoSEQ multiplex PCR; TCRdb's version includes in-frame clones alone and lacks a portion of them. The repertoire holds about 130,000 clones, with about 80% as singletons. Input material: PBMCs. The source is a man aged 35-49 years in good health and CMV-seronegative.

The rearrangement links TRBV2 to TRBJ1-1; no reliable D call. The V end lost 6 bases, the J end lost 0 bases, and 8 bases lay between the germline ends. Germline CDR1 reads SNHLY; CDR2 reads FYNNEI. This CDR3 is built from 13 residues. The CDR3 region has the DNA TGTGCCAGCAGCCCGGAGATGAACACTGAAGCTTTCTTT. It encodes CASSPEMNTEAFF.

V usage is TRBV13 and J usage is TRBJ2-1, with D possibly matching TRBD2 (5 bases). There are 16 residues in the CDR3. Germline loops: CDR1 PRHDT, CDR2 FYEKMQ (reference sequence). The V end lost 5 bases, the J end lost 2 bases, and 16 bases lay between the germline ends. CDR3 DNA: TGTGCCAGCAGCCGCTGGGAGTCCGGGGCCTACAATGAGCAGTTCTTC. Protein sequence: CASSRWESGAYNEQFF.

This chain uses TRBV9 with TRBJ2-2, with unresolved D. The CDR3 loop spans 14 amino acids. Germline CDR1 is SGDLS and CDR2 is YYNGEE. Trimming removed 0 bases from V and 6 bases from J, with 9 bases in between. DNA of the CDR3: TGTGCCAGCAGCGTAGTTAGTGCCCCCGGGGAGCTGTTTTTT. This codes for CASSVVSAPGELFF.

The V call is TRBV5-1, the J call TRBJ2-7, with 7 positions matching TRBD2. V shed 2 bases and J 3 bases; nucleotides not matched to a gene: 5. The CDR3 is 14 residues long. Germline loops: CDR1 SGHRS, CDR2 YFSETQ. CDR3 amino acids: CASSFSGPNYEQYF. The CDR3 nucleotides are TGCGCCAGCAGCTTTAGCGGGCCTAACTACGAGCAGTACTTC.

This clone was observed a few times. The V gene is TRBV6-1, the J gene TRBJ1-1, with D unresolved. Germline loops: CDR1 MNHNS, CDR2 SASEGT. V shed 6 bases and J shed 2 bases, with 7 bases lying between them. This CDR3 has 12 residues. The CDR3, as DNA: TGTGCCAGCAGGGTCTATAACACTGAAGCTTTCTTT. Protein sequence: CASRVYNTEAFF.

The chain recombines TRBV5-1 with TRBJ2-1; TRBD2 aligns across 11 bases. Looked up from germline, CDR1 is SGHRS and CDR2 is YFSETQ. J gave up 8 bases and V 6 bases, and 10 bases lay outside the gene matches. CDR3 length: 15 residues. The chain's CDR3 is CASTTLAGESHEQFF. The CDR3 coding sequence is TGCGCCAGCACCACACTAGCGGGAGAGTCACATGAGCAGTTCTTC.

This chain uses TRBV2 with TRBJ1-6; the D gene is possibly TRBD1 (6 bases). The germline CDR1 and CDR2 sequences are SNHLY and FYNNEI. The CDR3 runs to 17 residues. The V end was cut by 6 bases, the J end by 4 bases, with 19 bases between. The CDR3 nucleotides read TGTGCCAGCAGCGGGGGCGGGGGCCGAACTTATAATTCACCCCTCCACTTT. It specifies CASSGGGGRTYNSPLHF.